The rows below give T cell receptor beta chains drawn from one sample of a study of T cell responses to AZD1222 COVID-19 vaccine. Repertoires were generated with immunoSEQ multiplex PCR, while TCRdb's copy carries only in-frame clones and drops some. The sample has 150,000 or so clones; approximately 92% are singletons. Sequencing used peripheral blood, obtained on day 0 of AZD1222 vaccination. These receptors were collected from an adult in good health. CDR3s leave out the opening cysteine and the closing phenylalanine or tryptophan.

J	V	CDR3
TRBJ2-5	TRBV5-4	ASSFLAGGPGETQY
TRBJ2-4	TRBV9	ASRPGRIAKNIQY
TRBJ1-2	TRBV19	ASNKRDAFYGYT
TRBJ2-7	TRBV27	ASTQRRETRGEQY
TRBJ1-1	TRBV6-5	ASSKTGLVVTEAF
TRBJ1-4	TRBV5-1	ASSLAGTGNEKLF
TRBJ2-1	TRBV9	ASSVGWGQDNEQF
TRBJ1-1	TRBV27	ASSTMSGPTEAF
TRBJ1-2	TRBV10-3	AISDGVNSYGYT
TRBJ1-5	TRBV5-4	ASSSGSQPQH
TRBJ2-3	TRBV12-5	ASGFPVYRESRTDTQY
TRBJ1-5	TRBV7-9	ASSLGADNQPQH
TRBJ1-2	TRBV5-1	ASSFRDRDYGYT
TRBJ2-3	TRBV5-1	ASSPGLAGFTDTQY
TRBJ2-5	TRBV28	ASSPGTGGRLETQY
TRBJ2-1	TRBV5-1	ASSLGQGGIYNEQF
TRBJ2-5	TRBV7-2	ASSHPGTPQETQY
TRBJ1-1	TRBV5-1	ASSASGIPEAF
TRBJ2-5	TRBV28	ASSPGQGSETQY
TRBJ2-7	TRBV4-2	ASSQSPYEQY
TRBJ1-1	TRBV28	ASTPSGSANTEAF
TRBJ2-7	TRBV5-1	ASSYNSLEQY
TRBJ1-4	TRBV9	ASSVVLGDELF
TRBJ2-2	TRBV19	ASRDRVGSGELF
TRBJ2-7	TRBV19	ASSIVAGKKNEQY
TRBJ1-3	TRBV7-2	ASSLVSGNGNTIY
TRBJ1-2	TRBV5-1	ASSHTPGQGYGYT
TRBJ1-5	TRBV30	AWRFRDRTLKRRNQPQH
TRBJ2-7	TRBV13	ASSFPTGPRPYEQY
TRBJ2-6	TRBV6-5	ASGTGYRGANVLT
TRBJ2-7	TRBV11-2	ASSPDRNYEQY
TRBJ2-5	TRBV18	ASSQVAYQETQY
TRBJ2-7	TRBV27	ASSFISSGVSYEQY
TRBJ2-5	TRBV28	ASSLSGDYQETQY
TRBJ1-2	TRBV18	ASSPPGQGIGGYT
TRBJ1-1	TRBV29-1	SAGLQNTEAF
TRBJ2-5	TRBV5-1	ASSLMIAQETQY
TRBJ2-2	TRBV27	ASSLGGSGELF
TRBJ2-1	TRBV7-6	ASSPLGEQF
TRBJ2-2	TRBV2	ASSETELNTGELF
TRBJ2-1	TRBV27	ASSLMLAGGYNEQF
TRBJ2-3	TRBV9	ASSVGPGTSGGVTDTQY
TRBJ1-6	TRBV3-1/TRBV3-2	ASSQDASYRVSPLH
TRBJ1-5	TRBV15	ATSGGLPSNQPQH